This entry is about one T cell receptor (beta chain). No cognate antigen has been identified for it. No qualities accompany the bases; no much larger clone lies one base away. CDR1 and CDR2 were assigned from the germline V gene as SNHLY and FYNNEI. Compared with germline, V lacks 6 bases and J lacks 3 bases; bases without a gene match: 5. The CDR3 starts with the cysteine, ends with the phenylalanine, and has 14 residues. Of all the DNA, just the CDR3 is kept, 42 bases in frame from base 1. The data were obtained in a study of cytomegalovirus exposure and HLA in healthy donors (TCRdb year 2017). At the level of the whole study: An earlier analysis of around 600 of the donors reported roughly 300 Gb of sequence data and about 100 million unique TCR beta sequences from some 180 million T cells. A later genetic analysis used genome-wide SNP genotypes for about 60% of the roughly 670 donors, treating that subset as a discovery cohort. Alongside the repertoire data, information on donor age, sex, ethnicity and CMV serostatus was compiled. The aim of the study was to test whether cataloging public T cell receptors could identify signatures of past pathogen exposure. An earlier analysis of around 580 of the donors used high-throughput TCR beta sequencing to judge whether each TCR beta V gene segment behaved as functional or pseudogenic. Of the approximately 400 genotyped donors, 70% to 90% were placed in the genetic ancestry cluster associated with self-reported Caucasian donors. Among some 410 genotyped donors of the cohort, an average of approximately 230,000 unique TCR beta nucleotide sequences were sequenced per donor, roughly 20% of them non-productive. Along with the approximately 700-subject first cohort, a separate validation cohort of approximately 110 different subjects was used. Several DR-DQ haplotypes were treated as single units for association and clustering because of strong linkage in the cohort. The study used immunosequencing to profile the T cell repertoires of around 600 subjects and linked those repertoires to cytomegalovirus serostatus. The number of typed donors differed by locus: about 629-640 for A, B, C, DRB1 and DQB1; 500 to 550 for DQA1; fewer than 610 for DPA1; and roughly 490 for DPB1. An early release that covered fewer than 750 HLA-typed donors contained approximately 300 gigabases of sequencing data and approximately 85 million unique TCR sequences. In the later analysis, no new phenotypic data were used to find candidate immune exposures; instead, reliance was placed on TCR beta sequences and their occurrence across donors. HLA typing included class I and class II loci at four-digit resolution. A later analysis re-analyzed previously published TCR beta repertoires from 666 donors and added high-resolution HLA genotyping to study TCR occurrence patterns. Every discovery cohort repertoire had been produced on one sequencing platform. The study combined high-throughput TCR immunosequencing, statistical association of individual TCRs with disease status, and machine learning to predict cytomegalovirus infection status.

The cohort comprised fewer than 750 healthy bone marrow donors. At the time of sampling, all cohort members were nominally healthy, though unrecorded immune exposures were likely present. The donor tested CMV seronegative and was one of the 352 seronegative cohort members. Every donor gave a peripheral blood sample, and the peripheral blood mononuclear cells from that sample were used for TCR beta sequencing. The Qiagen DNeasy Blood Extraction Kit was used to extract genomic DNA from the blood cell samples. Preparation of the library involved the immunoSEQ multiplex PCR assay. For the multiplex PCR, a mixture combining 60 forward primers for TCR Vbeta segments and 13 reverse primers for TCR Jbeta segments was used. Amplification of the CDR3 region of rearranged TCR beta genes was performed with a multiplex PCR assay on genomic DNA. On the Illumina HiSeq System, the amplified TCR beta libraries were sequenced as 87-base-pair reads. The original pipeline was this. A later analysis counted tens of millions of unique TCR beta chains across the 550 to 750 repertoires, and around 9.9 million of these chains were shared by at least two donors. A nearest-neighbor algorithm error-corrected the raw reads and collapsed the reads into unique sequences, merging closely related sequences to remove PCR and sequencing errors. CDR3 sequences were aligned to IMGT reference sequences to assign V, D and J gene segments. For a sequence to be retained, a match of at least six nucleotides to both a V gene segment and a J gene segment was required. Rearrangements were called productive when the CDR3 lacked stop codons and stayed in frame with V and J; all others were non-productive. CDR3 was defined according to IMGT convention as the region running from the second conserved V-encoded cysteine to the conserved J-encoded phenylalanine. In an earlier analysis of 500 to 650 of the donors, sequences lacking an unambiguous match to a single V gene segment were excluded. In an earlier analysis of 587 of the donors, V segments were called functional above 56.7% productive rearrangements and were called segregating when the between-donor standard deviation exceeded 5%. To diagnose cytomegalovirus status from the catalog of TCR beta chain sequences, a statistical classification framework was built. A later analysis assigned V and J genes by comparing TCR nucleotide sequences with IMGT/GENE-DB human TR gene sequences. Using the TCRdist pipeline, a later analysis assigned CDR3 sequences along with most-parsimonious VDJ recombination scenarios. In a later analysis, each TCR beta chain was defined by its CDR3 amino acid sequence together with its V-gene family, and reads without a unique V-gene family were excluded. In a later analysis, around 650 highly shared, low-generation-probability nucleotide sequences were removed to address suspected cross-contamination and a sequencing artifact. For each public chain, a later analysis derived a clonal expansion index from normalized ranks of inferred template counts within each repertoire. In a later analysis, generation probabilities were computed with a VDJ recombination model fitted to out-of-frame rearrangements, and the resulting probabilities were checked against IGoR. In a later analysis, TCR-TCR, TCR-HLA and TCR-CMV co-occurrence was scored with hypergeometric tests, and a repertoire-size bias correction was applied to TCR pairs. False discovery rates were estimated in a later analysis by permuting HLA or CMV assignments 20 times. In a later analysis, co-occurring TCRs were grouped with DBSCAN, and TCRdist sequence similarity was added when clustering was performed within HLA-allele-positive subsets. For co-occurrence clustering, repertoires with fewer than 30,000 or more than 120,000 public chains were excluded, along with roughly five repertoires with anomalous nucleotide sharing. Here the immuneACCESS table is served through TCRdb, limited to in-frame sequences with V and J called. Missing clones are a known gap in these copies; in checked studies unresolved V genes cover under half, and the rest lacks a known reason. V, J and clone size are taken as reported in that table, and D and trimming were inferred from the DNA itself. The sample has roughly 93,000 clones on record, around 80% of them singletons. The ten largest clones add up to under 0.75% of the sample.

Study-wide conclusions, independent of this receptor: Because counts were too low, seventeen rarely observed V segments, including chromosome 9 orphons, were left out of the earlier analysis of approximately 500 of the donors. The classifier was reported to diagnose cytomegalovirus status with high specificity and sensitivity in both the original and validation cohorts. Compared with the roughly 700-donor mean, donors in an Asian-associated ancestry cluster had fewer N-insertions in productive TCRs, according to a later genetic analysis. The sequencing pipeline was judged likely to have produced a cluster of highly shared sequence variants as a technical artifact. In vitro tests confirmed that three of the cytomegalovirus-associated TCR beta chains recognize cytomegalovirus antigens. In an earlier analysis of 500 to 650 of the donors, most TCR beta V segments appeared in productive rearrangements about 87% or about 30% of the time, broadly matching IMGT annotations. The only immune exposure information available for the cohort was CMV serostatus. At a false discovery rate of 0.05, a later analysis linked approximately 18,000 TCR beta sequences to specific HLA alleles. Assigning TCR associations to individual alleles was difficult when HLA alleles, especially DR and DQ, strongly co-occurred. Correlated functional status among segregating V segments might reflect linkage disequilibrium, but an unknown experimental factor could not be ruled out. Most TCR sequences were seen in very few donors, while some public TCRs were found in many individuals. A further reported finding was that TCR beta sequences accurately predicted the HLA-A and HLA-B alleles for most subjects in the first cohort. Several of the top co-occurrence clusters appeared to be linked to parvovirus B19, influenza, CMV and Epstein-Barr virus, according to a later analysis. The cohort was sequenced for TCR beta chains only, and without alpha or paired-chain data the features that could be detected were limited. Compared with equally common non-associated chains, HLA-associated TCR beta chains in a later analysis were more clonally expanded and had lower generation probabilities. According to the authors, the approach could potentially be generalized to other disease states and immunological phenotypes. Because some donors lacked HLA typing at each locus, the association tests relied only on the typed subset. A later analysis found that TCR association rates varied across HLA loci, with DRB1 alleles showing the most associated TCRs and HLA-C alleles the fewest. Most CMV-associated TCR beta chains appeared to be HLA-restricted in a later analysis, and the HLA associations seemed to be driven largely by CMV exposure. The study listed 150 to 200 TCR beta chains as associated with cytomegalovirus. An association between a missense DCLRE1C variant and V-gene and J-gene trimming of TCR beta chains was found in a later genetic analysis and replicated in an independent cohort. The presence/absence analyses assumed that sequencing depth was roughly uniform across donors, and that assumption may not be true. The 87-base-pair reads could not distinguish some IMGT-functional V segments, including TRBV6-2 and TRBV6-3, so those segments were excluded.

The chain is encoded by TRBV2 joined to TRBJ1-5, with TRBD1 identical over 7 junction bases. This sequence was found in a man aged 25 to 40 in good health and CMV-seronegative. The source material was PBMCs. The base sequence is TGTGCCAGCAGCATGGGACAGAACAATCAGCCCCAGCATTTT. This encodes CASSMGQNNQPQHF.